Each of the 29 T cell receptor beta chains below was sequenced from the same sample in a study of blood T cell repertoires in COVID-19. Only in-frame clones appear in the TCRdb table, and some are missing; sequencing was by immunoSEQ multiplex PCR. The sample consists of 45,000 to 55,000 clones, around 84% of them appearing once. The sequencing sample was made of peripheral blood. These receptors were taken from a man aged 70 or older with active COVID-19.

The V gene is TRBV25-1, the J gene TRBJ2-3, with D possibly being TRBD2 (7 bases). Trimming stripped 2 bases from V and 6 bases from J, with 15 bases between. Germline CDR1 is MGHDK and CDR2 is SYGVNS. This CDR3 has 15 residues. CDR3 protein: CASSEMGTGGDTQYF. CDR3 nucleotides: TGTGCCAGCAGTGAAATGGGGACGGGGGGCGATACGCAGTATTTT. The whole variable domain, filled in from reference TRBV25-1 and TRBJ2-3, reads EADIYQTPRYLVIGTGKKITLECSQTMGHDKMYWYQQDPGMELHLIHYSYGVNSTEKGDLSSESTVSRIRTEHFPLTLESARPSHTSQYLCASSEMGTGGDTQYFGPGTRLTVL.

The CDR3 DNA is TGTGCCAGCAGCGTGGGGGACAGCCAAGAGACCCAGTACTTC. Protein: CASSVGDSQETQYF. V usage is TRBV9 and J usage is TRBJ2-5; 7 bases line up with TRBD1. The germline gives CDR1 SGDLS, CDR2 YYNGEE. Losses at the gene ends were 2 bases for V and 1 base for J; bases not matched to a gene: 2. The CDR3 extends over 14 amino acids.

This clone was counted a few times. The genes are TRBV4-3 and TRBJ1-1, with 10 nucleotides matching TRBD1. Germline CDR1 is LGHNA and CDR2 is YSLEER. CDR3 length equals 14 residues. Trimming cost V 0 bases and J 8 bases; bases outside gene matches: 3. The CDR3 sequence is CASSQEDRGQEAFF. As DNA, the CDR3 is TGCGCCAGCAGCCAAGAAGACAGGGGGCAGGAAGCTTTCTTT.

There are a few counts of this clone. V and J are TRBV7-2 and TRBJ1-2; 7 bases match TRBD1. The germline V gene has CDR1 SGHTA and CDR2 FQGNSA. With V trimmed by 5 bases and J by 4 bases, 4 bases remained unmatched. The CDR3 consists of 13 residues. The CDR3 nucleotides read TGTGCCAGCAGCAGACAGGGAGGCTATGGCTACACCTTC. Amino acid sequence: CASSRQGGYGYTF.

The V call is TRBV11-2, the J call TRBJ1-1; 7 bases are shared with TRBD1. The CDR3 length is 15 residues. The germline CDR1 and CDR2 sequences are SGHAT and FQNNGV. J was trimmed by 5 bases and V by 1 base; bases with no gene match: 7. The CDR3 nucleotides are TGTGCCAGCAGCTTAGCCGACAGGGTAAAGACTGAAGCTTTCTTT. Amino acids: CASSLADRVKTEAFF. Full variable domain (missing parts from reference TRBV11-2 and TRBJ1-1): EAGVAQSPRYKIIEKRQSVAFWCNPISGHATLYWYQQILGQGPKLLIQFQNNGVVDDSQLPKDRFSAERLKGVDSTLKIQPAKLEDSAVYLCASSLADRVKTEAFFGQGTRLTVV.

The chain recombines TRBV9 with TRBJ2-7, with D perhaps matching TRBD2 (5 bases). Germline V lookup: CDR1 SGDLS, CDR2 YYNGEE. This CDR3 contains 12 residues. Trimming took 4 bases from V and 7 from J, leaving 12 bases between them. In nucleotides, the CDR3 is TGTGCCAGCAGCACCGCGGGCGGTGAGCAGTACTTC. This codes for CASSTAGGEQYF.

This chain connects TRBV12-3 or TRBV12-4 to TRBJ2-5; possibly TRBD2 for D (5 bases). V was shortened by 6 bases and J by 4 bases, with 12 bases between the two germline ends. The length of the CDR3 is 13 residues. The CDR3 DNA is TGTGCCAGCAGCCTAGGGAGACTAGAGACCCAGTACTTC. Its translation: CASSLGRLETQYF.

The gene calls are TRBV7-2 and TRBJ2-5; the D gene is possibly TRBD2 (6 bases). The CDR3 consists of 14 residues. Trimming left V 2 bases short and J 1 base short, with 8 bases between. CDR1 and CDR2 (germline): SGHTA, FQGNSA. The CDR3 loop reads CASSLTGLQETQYF. Here the CDR3 DNA reads TGTGCCAGCAGCTTAACGGGACTCCAAGAGACCCAGTACTTC. The full variable domain, with the rest looked up from reference TRBV7-2 and TRBJ2-5, is GAGVSQSPSNKVTEKGKDVELRCDPISGHTALYWYRQSLGQGLEFLIYFQGNSAPDKSGLPSDRFSAERTGGSVSTLTIQRTQQEDSAVYLCASSLTGLQETQYFGPGTRLLVL.

The chain has TRBV12-3 or TRBV12-4 and TRBJ1-3, with D possibly TRBD1 on 6 matching bases. Deletions cut 6 bases from V and 12 bases from J, with 15 bases between. The CDR3 loop spans 12 amino acids. In DNA form, the CDR3 reads TGTGCCAGCAGCCCCCAGACAGGTGGCATATATTTT. Its translation is CASSPQTGGIYF.

Comments on this clone: Other DNA sequences of this sample code for an identical CDR3. The chain joins TRBV7-2 to TRBJ2-5, with TRBD2 matching over 10 bases. The CDR3 is 15 residues long. The V and J ends lost 3 bases and 2 bases, in that order; junction bases with no gene match: 3. Germline CDR1 is SGHTA and CDR2 is FQGNSA. In nucleotides, the CDR3 is TGTGCCAGCAGCTTTCAGCGGGGGGGGCAAGAGACCCAGTACTTC. Translating gives CASSFQRGGQETQYF.

The chain couples TRBV19 to TRBJ2-7, with D unclear. CDR1 is LNHDA, CDR2 SQIVND, per germline (reference sequence). The CDR3 has 13 amino acids. V was pared by 2 bases and J by 0 bases, with 5 bases between. The CDR3 spells CASSIPGSYEQYF. The CDR3 region has the DNA TGTGCCAGTAGTATACCCGGCTCCTACGAGCAGTACTTC.

V and J are TRBV9 and TRBJ2-3, with no clear D. Germline-derived CDR1 and CDR2 are SGDLS and YYNGEE. The CDR3 covers 15 residues. V lost 0 bases to trimming and J lost 2 bases, with 10 bases between them. This CDR3 is CASSVVVTSTDTQYF. CDR3 in DNA: TGTGCCAGCAGCGTAGTGGTCACTTCCACAGATACGCAGTATTTT.

This chain uses TRBV7-2 with TRBJ1-2; tentative D call: TRBD1 (5 bases). Trimming took off 5 bases at V and 5 bases at J, with 12 bases between the two ends. Germline assignment: CDR1 SGHTA and CDR2 FQGNSA. This CDR3 is 13 amino acids long. The CDR3 spells CASSLETAYGYTF. The CDR3 nucleotides read TGTGCCAGCAGCCTAGAGACAGCATATGGCTACACCTTC.

The V call is TRBV25-1, the J call TRBJ1-1; the match to TRBD1 covers 10 bases. Germline V gene data show CDR1 as MGHDK and CDR2 as SYGVNS. The CDR3 consists of 13 residues. Trimming took 4 bases from V and 11 from J; bases not matched to a gene: 7. The CDR3 DNA follows: TGTGCCAGCAGTGCCCCGGGACAGGGGATGGCTTTCTTT. Protein sequence: CASSAPGQGMAFF. The full variable domain, its missing parts supplied by reference TRBV25-1 and TRBJ1-1, is EADIYQTPRYLVIGTGKKITLECSQTMGHDKMYWYQQDPGMELHLIHYSYGVNSTEKGDLSSESTVSRIRTEHFPLTLESARPSHTSQYLCASSAPGQGMAFFGQGTRLTVV.

This clone was seen only once. This chain links TRBV5-1 with TRBJ2-3; 8 bases align to TRBD1. The CDR3 totals 14 residues. The V gene end was trimmed by 1 base and the J gene end by 5 bases; junction bases not matched to a gene: 3. CDR1 and CDR2 (germline): SGHRS, YFSETQ. CDR3 loop: CASSLSDRGDTQYF. CDR3 DNA: TGCGCCAGCAGCTTGTCCGACAGGGGAGATACGCAGTATTTT.

The chain couples TRBV7-8 to TRBJ2-5; the D gene is possibly TRBD2 (6 bases). This CDR3 region has 12 residues. Trimming left V 5 bases short and J 5 bases short, with 9 bases between. Germline V lookup: CDR1 SGHVS, CDR2 FQNEAQ. CDR3 DNA sequence: TGTGCCAGCAGCCCGGGGGACGAGACCCAGTACTTC. This translates into CASSPGDETQYF.

The chain couples TRBV18 to TRBJ1-2, with D possibly matching TRBD1 (5 bases). This CDR3 has 14 amino acids. Germline CDR1 reads KGHSH; CDR2 reads LQKENI. V gave up 6 bases and J gave up 4 bases, with 15 bases separating them. The CDR3 sequence: CASSDGRGGYGYTF. DNA for the CDR3: TGTGCCAGCTCCGACGGGAGGGGAGGCTATGGCTACACCTTC.

V usage is TRBV11-3 and J usage is TRBJ1-1; D possibly corresponds to TRBD1 (6 bases). The germline gives CDR1 SGHNT, CDR2 YENEEA. CDR3 length equals 13 residues. The ends were cut back, 5 bases at V and 3 bases at J, with 10 bases in the middle. CDR3 nucleotides: TGTGCCAGCAGCCTAGGGGGGGACACTGAAGCTTTCTTT. It encodes CASSLGGDTEAFF.

The genes are TRBV5-1 and TRBJ1-1; D gene unclear. Trimming took off 0 bases at V and 4 bases at J, with 10 bases between the two ends. The CDR3 covers 14 residues. Germline V gene data show CDR1 as SGHRS and CDR2 as YFSETQ. The CDR3 nucleotides are TGCGCCAGCAGCTTGGTTGGGGAGATCACTGAAGCTTTCTTT. This codes for CASSLVGEITEAFF.

This rearrangement joins TRBV5-6 to TRBJ2-2; TRBD2 matches at 10 bases. Germline assignment: CDR1 SGHDT and CDR2 YYEEEE. CDR3 length: 16 amino acids. Unmatched junction bases numbered 5, after V lost 1 base and J lost 5 bases. CDR3 in amino acids: CASSLRLAGDTGELFF. The CDR3, as DNA: TGTGCCAGCAGCTTGAGACTAGCGGGTGATACCGGGGAGCTGTTTTTT.

This clone occurred a few times. A read error may produce the germline difference seen at one junction end. The rearrangement uses TRBV7-7 and TRBJ1-1, with no clear D. Germline V gene data show CDR1 as SSHAT and CDR2 as FNYEAQ (reference sequence). The CDR3 covers 13 residues. This CDR3 is CASSLKPRSEAFF. CDR3 DNA sequence: TGTGCTAGCAGCTTAAAGCCTCGGAGTGAAGCTTTCTTT. The variable domain in full, completed from reference TRBV7-7 and TRBJ1-1, reads GAGVSQSPRYKVTKRGQDVTLRCDPISSHATLYWYQQALGQGPEFLTYFNYEAQPDKSGLPSDRFSAERPEGSISTLTIQRTEQRDSAMYRCASSLKPRSEAFFGQGTRLTVV.

The chain employs TRBV24-1 and TRBJ2-7, with D perhaps TRBD1 (5 bases). Germline V CDR1 and CDR2: KGHDR, SFDVKD. The CDR3 has 14 amino acids. Trimming cost V 4 bases and J 4 bases, with 13 bases left between them. The CDR3 region has the DNA TGTGCCACCAGTGACAGGACACACACTTACGAGCAGTACTTC. Protein sequence: CATSDRTHTYEQYF.

The V call is TRBV5-6, the J call TRBJ1-1; weak D call: TRBD1 (5 bases). The CDR3 totals 12 residues. Germline values: CDR1 SGHDT, CDR2 YYEEEE. V lost 4 bases and J lost 4, with 8 bases in between. The CDR3 loop reads CASSRQSTEAFF. CDR3 sequence (DNA): TGTGCCAGCAGCCGACAGAGCACTGAAGCTTTCTTT.

V gene TRBV5-4 combines with J gene TRBJ2-5; weak D call: TRBD1 (7 bases). The germline V and J ends were trimmed by 4 bases and 5 bases, with 21 bases remaining between them. Per germline, CDR1 SGHNT and CDR2 YYREEE (reference sequence). CDR3 length: 16 residues. In DNA form, the CDR3 reads TGTGCCAGCAGCCTGGGGGCGGGGTCCAGGGGGGAGACCCAGTACTTC. Amino acids: CASSLGAGSRGETQYF. The variable domain in full, completed from reference TRBV5-4 and TRBJ2-5, reads ETGVTQSPTHLIKTRGQQVTLRCSSQSGHNTVSWYQQALGQGPQFIFQYYREEENGRGNFPPRFSGLQFPNYSSELNVNALELDDSALYLCASSLGAGSRGETQYFGPGTRLLVL.

The chain has TRBV19 and TRBJ2-5, with D unclear. There are 14 residues in the CDR3. The V end was cut by 3 bases, the J end by 1 base, with 9 bases between. CDR1 LNHDA and CDR2 SQIVND come from the germline V gene (reference sequence). CDR3 sequence (DNA): TGTGCCAGTAGTATCAGTTCCTTCCAAGAGACCCAGTACTTC. It is translated as CASSISSFQETQYF.

This sequence joins TRBV27 and TRBJ1-6; perhaps TRBD1 as D (5 bases). The V end lost 5 bases, the J end lost 0 bases, and 20 bases lay between the germline ends. Germline V gene data show CDR1 as MNHEY and CDR2 as SMNVEV (reference sequence). This CDR3 region has 19 residues. Written as DNA, the CDR3 is TGTGCCAGCAGTCCCGGGGGGGGTGTGGTAAGCTCCTATAATTCACCCCTCCACTTT. Translated: CASSPGGGVVSSYNSPLHF.

The rearrangement links TRBV6-4 to TRBJ1-6, with 8 positions matching TRBD1. V trimming: 9 bases; J trimming: 0 bases; junction bases outside the gene matches: 10. This CDR3 comprises 17 residues. CDR1 is MRHNA and CDR2 is SNTAGT in the germline V gene. The CDR3 loop reads CARGRDRTSSYNSPLHF. The CDR3, as DNA: TGTGCCAGGGGGAGGGACAGGACGAGCTCCTATAATTCACCCCTCCACTTT.

This chain uses TRBV5-6 with TRBJ1-3, with TRBD1 as a possible D gene (5 bases). V lost 1 base, J lost 4 bases, and 9 bases lay in between. The germline gives CDR1 SGHDT, CDR2 YYEEEE. The CDR3 sequence is 14 residues long. The CDR3 region is CASSLTGVGNTIYF. For the CDR3, the DNA is TGTGCCAGCAGCTTGACGGGGGTCGGAAACACCATATATTTT.

The V call is TRBV7-2, the J call TRBJ2-3, with 12 bases that match TRBD2. The trim removed 4 bases at V and 5 bases at J, leaving 4 bases unmatched. This CDR3 has 15 amino acids. Looked up from germline, CDR1 is SGHTA and CDR2 is FQGNSA. Here the CDR3 DNA reads TGTGCCAGCAGCTCCGGACTAGCGGGGAGAGATACGCAGTATTTT. This codes for CASSSGLAGRDTQYF.